This T cell receptor beta chain was sequenced in a study of blood T cell repertoires in COVID-19 (TCRdb year 2020). With regard to the full study: Samples from collaborators originated in the United States, Italy and Spain and spanned both the acute and convalescent phases of COVID-19. Samples came from the ongoing ImmuneRACE study (first 160 participants) plus 1,254 subjects from 6 global collaborators. The material from the prospective study consisted of cDNA or gDNA derived from T cells, B-cell-depleted T cells, or PBMCs. Where HLA class I and class II types were available, the types were taken from metadata supplied by the sample provider, not from assay-based typing. A freely available public database, intended as a resource for researchers studying the immune response to SARS-CoV-2, is where the repertoires were released. Subjects who had been exposed to COVID-19, were actively infected with it, or had recovered from it provided the deeply sampled blood TCRbeta repertoires that made up the dataset. A de-identified subject ID, COVID-19 status, age in years and sex were almost always included in the sample metadata.

The immunoSEQ Assay, a bias-controlled multiplex PCR, was used to amplify TCRbeta CDR3 regions from genomic DNA. The paper's data handling went like this. Nucleated cell counts per sample were estimated from amplification of reference gene primers within the assay. To quantify the absolute abundance of each unique TCRbeta CDR3 rearrangement, sequence reads were collapsed and filtered. For each sample, productive Simpson clonality was calculated by taking the square root of Simpson's diversity index across productive rearrangements. The source is immuneACCESS, and TCRdb retained only in-frame sequences with V and J called. Part of the clones is not carried over; for the studies checked, unresolved V genes explain less than half of this, and the remainder is unexplained. That table supplies the V and J calls and clone size; D and trimming were determined from the DNA. The sample table lists roughly 86,000 clones, 86% of them with a count of one. 4.5% to 5.5% of the sample is taken by the ten largest.

What the authors observed across the whole study: Clinical and demographic metadata were provided uncurated, with the amount varying by source and participant.

This clone was detected only once. Its recognized antigen is unknown. The record has no base qualities; no much larger clone is one base away. Whole blood was collected in K2EDTA tubes by collaborating institutions according to the institutions' own protocols. Collaborator samples were shipped for TCRbeta analysis as frozen whole blood, isolated PBMCs, or DNA extracted from either sample type. CDR1 and CDR2 are read off the germline V gene as SGHVS and FQNEAQ. From V the trimming removes 4 bases and from J it removes 2 bases, while the gene matches leave 3 bases of the junction unaccounted for. From its cysteine to its phenylalanine, the CDR3 spans 14 amino acids. Of all the DNA, just the CDR3 is kept, 42 bases in frame from base 1.

This TCR derives from a man aged 50 or older with active or convalescent COVID-19. Sequences were obtained from peripheral blood. This chain is built from TRBV7-8 and TRBJ2-3; a stretch of 7 junction bases matches TRBD1. The CDR3 is CASSSGGATDTQYF. The DNA sequence is as follows: TGTGCCAGCAGCTCAGGGGGAGCCACAGATACGCAGTATTTT. The entire variable domain, with the stretches around the CDR3 drawn from the reference TRBV7-8 and TRBJ2-3 proteins, is GAGVSQSPRYKVAKRGQDVALRCDPISGHVSLFWYQQALGQGPEFLTYFQNEAQLDKSGLPSDRFFAERPEGSVSTLKIQRTQQEDSAVYLCASSSGGATDTQYFGPGTRLTVL.